This TCR beta chain was found in a study of identical twins. The sample holds many counts of this clonotype. MiXCR was run by TCRdb on the 5' RACE reads, yielding one entry per CDR3 protein. The sample yields 200,000 to 250,000 distinct CDR3 sequences, 5.5% to 7% seen once. J gave up 8 bases and V 1 base, and 10 bases lay outside the gene matches. The CDR3 contains 14 residues. Germline V gene data show CDR1 as DFQATT and CDR2 as SNEGSKA (reference sequence). These data also featured in a second study, about yellow fever vaccine responses in identical twins.

The clonotype was recovered from a woman younger than 30 in good health. Sequenced material: memory (CD45RO+) T cells sorted from blood. The gene calls are TRBV20-1 and TRBJ2-7; 8 positions agree with TRBD2. The CDR3 is CSARGDSGGRKQYV. As DNA, the CDR3 is TGCAGTGCTAGAGGTGATTCGGGGGGGCGTAAGCAGTACGTC.